This T cell receptor beta chain was identified in a study of cytomegalovirus exposure and HLA in healthy donors. Findings and limits, study-wide: Through in vitro validation, a few CMV-associated chains were shown to be specific for CMV antigens.

Produced via immunoSEQ multiplex PCR; TCRdb's table is partial and in-frame only. Among 250,000 to 350,000 clones listed, roughly 87% were seen once. The CDR3 totals 13 residues. V dropped 6 bases and J dropped 9 bases, with 15 bases sitting between them. Germline loops: CDR1 MNHEY, CDR2 SVGAGI. With respect to this clone: Antigen specificity is unknown.

Sequencing input: PBMCs. The chain joins TRBV6-5 to TRBJ1-5; D not resolved. This sequence was found in a woman in her twenties or thirties in good health and CMV-seropositive. CDR3 in DNA: TGTGCCAGCAGCCCTACTCCTCAGAGGCCCCAGCATTTT. Translating gives CASSPTPQRPQHF.